This is a list of T cell receptor beta chains from one sample in a study of T cells in tumors after PD-1 blockade. This table comes from immunoSEQ multiplex PCR, and its TCRdb copy is limited to in-frame clones, with some not included. The table lists 60,000 to 75,000 clones, 74% of them singletons. This sample comprised PBMCs, obtained after anti-PD-1 treatment. The receptors were gathered from a human donor with basal cell carcinoma. CDR3s include the opening cysteine and the closing phenylalanine or tryptophan. D genes are given only for firm matches. Clone sizes are given selectively: once, few, many, or a class where the clone is expanded.

abundance: few
j_gene: TRBJ1-1
v_gene: TRBV29-1
len: 15
d_gene: NA
CDR3aa: CSAQMKGRQNTEAFF
CDR3nt: TGCAGCGCCCAAATGAAGGGCAGACAGAACACTGAAGCTTTCTTT

abundance: NA
j_gene: TRBJ1-5
v_gene: TRBV5-6
len: 13
d_gene: NA
CDR3aa: CASSRDANQPQHF
CDR3nt: TGTGCCAGCAGCAGGGATGCCAATCAGCCCCAGCATTTT

abundance: NA
j_gene: TRBJ2-2
v_gene: TRBV3-1/TRBV3-2
len: 16
d_gene: TRBD2
CDR3aa: CASSQRKRGNTGELFF
CDR3nt: TGTGCCAGCAGCCAACGAAAGCGGGGGAACACCGGGGAGCTGTTTTTT

abundance: NA
j_gene: TRBJ2-5
v_gene: TRBV2
len: 13
d_gene: NA
CDR3aa: CASSARGQETQYF
CDR3nt: TGTGCCAGCAGCGCCCGAGGCCAAGAGACCCAGTACTTC

abundance: NA
j_gene: TRBJ2-5
v_gene: TRBV6-5
len: 13
d_gene: NA
CDR3aa: CASSTGEGKTQYF
CDR3nt: TGTGCCAGCAGTACAGGGGAGGGGAAGACCCAGTACTTC

abundance: NA
j_gene: TRBJ2-1
v_gene: TRBV5-6
len: 16
d_gene: NA
CDR3aa: CASSLEGANLYNEQFF
CDR3nt: TGTGCCAGCTCCTTGGAAGGGGCGAATCTCTACAATGAGCAGTTCTTC

abundance: NA
j_gene: TRBJ1-2
v_gene: TRBV9
len: 15
d_gene: NA
CDR3aa: CASSEGGGGRGGYTF
CDR3nt: TGTGCCAGCAGTGAGGGCGGGGGCGGACGGGGCGGCTACACCTTC

abundance: NA
j_gene: TRBJ2-3
v_gene: TRBV28
len: 15
d_gene: NA
CDR3aa: CASTNHRGSSYTQYF
CDR3nt: TGTGCCAGCACCAACCATCGAGGCAGCTCCTATACGCAGTATTTT

abundance: NA
j_gene: TRBJ2-1
v_gene: TRBV9
len: 16
d_gene: NA
CDR3aa: CASSPRTITSYNEQFF
CDR3nt: TGTGCCAGCAGCCCACGGACTATCACTTCATACAATGAGCAGTTCTTC

abundance: NA
j_gene: TRBJ1-2
v_gene: TRBV3-1/TRBV3-2
len: 14
d_gene: NA
CDR3aa: CASSQDPKAYGYTF
CDR3nt: TGTGCCAGCAGCCAAGATCCCAAGGCCTATGGCTACACCTTC

abundance: once
j_gene: TRBJ1-1
v_gene: TRBV5-1
len: 14
d_gene: NA
CDR3aa: CASGGRERNTEAFF
CDR3nt: TGCGCCAGCGGCGGCAGGGAAAGGAACACTGAAGCTTTCTTT

abundance: few
j_gene: TRBJ2-3
v_gene: TRBV15
len: 14
d_gene: NA
CDR3aa: CATSRDLEADTQYF
CDR3nt: TGTGCCACCAGCAGAGATCTTGAGGCGGATACGCAGTATTTT

abundance: NA
j_gene: TRBJ2-5
v_gene: TRBV19
len: 15
d_gene: NA
CDR3aa: CASRVRGSLQETQYF
CDR3nt: TGTGCCAGTAGGGTTAGGGGCAGTTTGCAAGAGACCCAGTACTTC

abundance: NA
j_gene: TRBJ2-1
v_gene: TRBV10-3
len: 15
d_gene: TRBD2
CDR3aa: CAISLAGGNYNEQFF
CDR3nt: TGTGCCATCAGTCTAGCGGGGGGAAACTACAATGAGCAGTTCTTC

abundance: NA
j_gene: TRBJ2-7
v_gene: TRBV7-9
len: 15
d_gene: TRBD1
CDR3aa: CASSRPGQGRNEQYF
CDR3nt: TGTGCCAGCAGCCGTCCGGGACAGGGAAGGAACGAGCAGTACTTC

abundance: NA
j_gene: TRBJ2-7
v_gene: TRBV5-6
len: 15
d_gene: TRBD2
CDR3aa: CASSPTGLAIYEQYF
CDR3nt: TGTGCCAGCAGCCCCACGGGACTAGCGATTTACGAGCAGTACTTC

abundance: few
j_gene: TRBJ2-2
v_gene: TRBV24-1
len: 15
d_gene: NA
CDR3aa: CATSESGRSGGELFF
CDR3nt: TGTGCCACCAGTGAGTCGGGACGGAGTGGAGGGGAGCTGTTTTTT

abundance: NA
j_gene: TRBJ2-3
v_gene: TRBV27
len: 14
d_gene: NA
CDR3aa: CASSSARLAATQYF
CDR3nt: TGTGCCAGCAGTTCCGCAAGGTTGGCAGCTACGCAGTATTTT

abundance: NA
j_gene: TRBJ2-7
v_gene: TRBV4-1
len: 15
d_gene: TRBD2
CDR3aa: CASSQEAGGPYEQYF
CDR3nt: TGCGCCAGCAGCCAAGAAGCGGGGGGGCCTTACGAGCAGTACTTC

abundance: NA
j_gene: TRBJ2-3
v_gene: TRBV10-3
len: 16
d_gene: TRBD2
CDR3aa: CAINEGLAGTTDTQYF
CDR3nt: TGTGCCATCAATGAAGGACTAGCGGGGACGACAGATACGCAGTATTTT

abundance: NA
j_gene: TRBJ2-2
v_gene: TRBV6-6
len: 14
d_gene: NA
CDR3aa: CASNLRDNTGELFF
CDR3nt: TGTGCCAGCAATCTTCGGGACAACACCGGGGAGCTGTTTTTT

abundance: few
j_gene: TRBJ2-1
v_gene: TRBV6-4
len: 16
d_gene: NA
CDR3aa: CASSDSWGGSYNEQFF
CDR3nt: TGTGCCAGCAGTGACTCTTGGGGCGGCTCCTACAATGAGCAGTTCTTC

abundance: NA
j_gene: TRBJ2-6
v_gene: TRBV5-1
len: 16
d_gene: NA
CDR3aa: CASSFNGDTGANVLTF
CDR3nt: TGCGCCAGCAGCTTCAACGGGGACACTGGGGCCAACGTCCTGACTTTC

abundance: NA
j_gene: TRBJ1-1
v_gene: TRBV30
len: 14
d_gene: NA
CDR3aa: CAWSGPVMNTEAFF
CDR3nt: TGTGCCTGGAGTGGGCCGGTTATGAACACTGAAGCTTTCTTT

abundance: NA
j_gene: TRBJ1-4
v_gene: TRBV3-1/TRBV3-2
len: 14
d_gene: NA
CDR3aa: CASSQPAAGEKLFF
CDR3nt: TGTGCCAGCAGCCAACCGGCAGCAGGGGAAAAACTGTTTTTT

abundance: NA
j_gene: TRBJ2-1
v_gene: TRBV29-1
len: 13
d_gene: NA
CDR3aa: CSVDRESYNEQFF
CDR3nt: TGCAGCGTTGACAGGGAATCCTACAATGAGCAGTTCTTC

abundance: NA
j_gene: TRBJ1-6
v_gene: TRBV5-1
len: 15
d_gene: NA
CDR3aa: CASSLSAGPGSPLHF
CDR3nt: TGCGCCAGCAGCTTGTCGGCAGGTCCGGGTTCACCCCTCCACTTT

abundance: NA
j_gene: TRBJ2-5
v_gene: TRBV5-1
len: 12
d_gene: NA
CDR3aa: CASSMGQETQYF
CDR3nt: TGCGCCAGCAGCATGGGACAAGAGACCCAGTACTTC

abundance: few
j_gene: TRBJ1-1
v_gene: TRBV19
len: 15
d_gene: TRBD1
CDR3aa: CASSWTGVGNTEAFF
CDR3nt: TGTGCCAGTTCTTGGACAGGGGTAGGGAACACTGAAGCTTTCTTT